Below are 22 T cell receptor beta chains sequenced from a single sample in a study of PD-L1 blockade in urothelial cancer. TCRdb keeps only in-frame clones here, not all; method: immunoSEQ multiplex PCR. The data show around 56,000 clones, with more than 70% seen just once and less than 3.5% held by the top ten. The input for sequencing was PBMCs, taken around atezolizumab (anti-PD-L1) treatment. These receptors all come from a man aged 50-60 years with urothelial cancer.

This clone was seen a handful of times. At one end, the junction sequence differs from germline, possibly due to a read error. The chain links TRBV19 to TRBJ1-5; D ambiguous. Germline V gene data show CDR1 as LNHDA and CDR2 as SQIVND (reference sequence). The CDR3 has 13 amino acids. The CDR3 loop is CASSSLSTQPQHF. As DNA, the CDR3 is TGTGCCAGTAGTAGTTTAAGCACTCAGCCCCAGCATTTT.

This clone was recorded only once. The V and J genes are TRBV6-1 and TRBJ1-2, with 7 bases identical to TRBD1. The CDR3 covers 20 residues. V lost 4 bases to trimming and J lost 1 base; unmatched junction nucleotides: 21. CDR1 is MNHNS, CDR2 SASEGT, per germline. The CDR3 region is CASSGLVSRDRVPRNYGYTF. The CDR3 nucleotides are TGTGCCAGCAGTGGTTTAGTTTCTCGAGACAGGGTTCCCCGTAACTATGGCTACACCTTC.

The chain has TRBV6-6 and TRBJ1-1; 7 positions agree with TRBD1. This CDR3 has 14 residues. V shed 2 bases and J 5 bases; nucleotides not matched to a gene: 5. Looked up from germline, CDR1 is MNHNY and CDR2 is SVGAGI (reference sequence). CDR3 amino acids: CASSYDRVKTEAFF. CDR3 in DNA: TGTGCCAGCAGTTACGACAGGGTAAAGACTGAAGCTTTCTTT.

The sample holds a few counts of this clone. The chain couples TRBV19 to TRBJ1-5; possibly TRBD1 for D (5 bases). Germline V gene lookup returns CDR1 LNHDA and CDR2 SQIVND (reference sequence). This CDR3 spans 15 amino acids. Deletions cut 7 bases from V and 5 bases from J, with 18 bases between. The CDR3 bases are TGTGCCAGTATAAGTATTAGGGGCTGGGATCAGCCCCAGCATTTT. Residues: CASISIRGWDQPQHF.

The chain combines TRBV2 with TRBJ1-3; TRBD1 matches at 8 bases. Germline CDR1 reads SNHLY; CDR2 reads FYNNEI. V shed 4 bases, J shed 1 base, and the junction held 6 bases outside the gene matches. The CDR3 consists of 16 residues. The DNA of the CDR3 is TGTGCCAGCAGTGCTGGACAGGGCCCTTCTGGAAACACCATATATTTT. It is translated as CASSAGQGPSGNTIYF.

The CDR3, as DNA: TGTGCCAGCAGCACGCGGGGGGGAGAAGGCACAGATACGCAGTATTTT. Its translation is CASSTRGGEGTDTQYF. The chain combines TRBV7-3 with TRBJ2-3; the match to TRBD2 covers 9 bases. The CDR3 contains 16 residues. J was trimmed by 1 base and V by 5 bases; bases with no gene match: 7. Germline CDR1 and CDR2: SGHTA and FQGTGA.

This clone was recorded a few times. V usage is TRBV11-2 and J usage is TRBJ2-2, with TRBD2 matching over 8 bases. V lost 5 bases and J lost 2; bases outside the gene matches: 13. CDR1 is SGHAT, CDR2 FQNNGV, per germline. CDR3 size: 18 residues. CDR3 in DNA: TGTGCCAGCAGCCCGGAAGGGGGTAGCGGGGTTAACACCGGGGAGCTGTTTTTT. As protein: CASSPEGGSGVNTGELFF.

This chain joins TRBV21-1 and TRBJ2-6; the DNA was not compared with TRBD1, the D call given in the table. TRBV21-1 is an annotated pseudogene. The CDR3 is 18 amino acids. The CDR3 DNA reads as TGTGCCAGCAGCCGATGGACAGGGGACTACTCTGGGGCCAACGTCCTGACTTTC. This gives the protein CASSRWTGDYSGANVLTF.

The V call is TRBV7-9, the J call TRBJ2-1; 9 bases map to TRBD2. V was clipped by 1 base and J by 5 bases; unmatched bases: 3. CDR3 size: 15 residues. Germline-derived CDR1 and CDR2 are SEHNR and FQNEAQ (reference sequence). CDR3 nucleotide sequence: TGTGCCAGCAGCTTAGGGTCTAGCGGGAACAATGAGCAGTTCTTC. Translation: CASSLGSSGNNEQFF.

This clone was counted once. V usage is TRBV5-1 and J usage is TRBJ2-3; 10 bases match TRBD2. J was trimmed by 3 bases and V by 3 bases; bases with no gene match: 7. This CDR3 is built from 16 residues. CDR1 is SGHRS, CDR2 YFSETQ, per germline. The CDR3 DNA is TGCGCCAGCAGCTCGTCCCTAGCGGGAGTAACAGATACGCAGTATTTT. Translation gives CASSSSLAGVTDTQYF.

The rearrangement uses TRBV28 and TRBJ1-1; D possibly corresponds to TRBD1 (5 bases). The V gene's germline CDR1 is MDHEN and CDR2 SYDVKM. This CDR3 is built from 15 residues. Trimming cost V 1 base and J 0 bases, with 9 bases left between them. As DNA, the CDR3 is TGTGCCAGCAGTTTATTTAGGGGCATGAACACTGAAGCTTTCTTT. This codes for CASSLFRGMNTEAFF.

This chain links TRBV27 with TRBJ2-7, with TRBD2 as a possible D gene (6 bases). Germline V gene lookup returns CDR1 MNHEY and CDR2 SMNVEV (reference sequence). Trimming removed 4 bases at V and 1 base at J, with 14 bases between. The CDR3 has 15 residues. The DNA for the CDR3 is TGTGCCAGCAGTTCTTCCGGGAGCGCGTCCTACGAGCAGTACTTC. Protein sequence: CASSSSGSASYEQYF.

V and J are TRBV19 and TRBJ2-2, with 8 bases aligning to TRBD2. Germline values: CDR1 LNHDA, CDR2 SQIVND (reference sequence). J gave up 3 bases and V 3 bases, and 9 bases lay outside the gene matches. This CDR3 has 17 amino acids. The CDR3 DNA sequence: TGTGCCAGTAGTATGCGACTGGCGGGAGGCCACACCGGGGAGCTGTTTTTT. Its protein product is CASSMRLAGGHTGELFF.

The CDR3 DNA sequence: TGCGCCAGCAGCCAATCCGGACTAGCGGGACGGACAGATACGCAGTATTTT. Its protein product is CASSQSGLAGRTDTQYF. The chain couples TRBV4-1 to TRBJ2-3; 12 bases line up with TRBD2. Germline V gives CDR1 MGHRA, CDR2 YSYEKL. V was clipped by 2 bases and J by 3 bases; unmatched bases: 6. The CDR3 contains 17 residues.

J is TRBJ2-1 and V is TRBV6-6, with D possibly matching TRBD2 (5 bases). The ends were cut back, 11 bases at V and 5 bases at J, with 16 bases in the middle. This CDR3 contains 13 residues. Germline V gene data show CDR1 as MNHNY and CDR2 as SVGAGI (reference sequence). CDR3 nucleotides: TGTGCCGGCCGTGCCGGGAAAAACAATGAGCAGTTCTTC. Residues: CAGRAGKNNEQFF.

CDR3 in DNA: TGTGCCAGAAGCTTGGCCTCCCCGGGGACTAGCGGGCGAAGCTCCTACAATGAGCAGTTCTTC. Residues: CARSLASPGTSGRSSYNEQFF. The chain carries TRBV5-3 and TRBJ2-1, with TRBD2 identical over 12 bases. Being an ORF, TRBV5-3 has a function that is uncertain. Trimming at V came to 0 bases and at J to 0 bases, leaving 13 bases not matched to a gene. The CDR3 covers 21 residues.

V and J are TRBV5-8 and TRBJ1-2, with 7 nucleotides matching TRBD1. Trimming cost V 4 bases and J 8 bases; bases outside gene matches: 11. Germline loops: CDR1 SGHTS, CDR2 YDEGEE. The CDR3 contains 14 residues. The CDR3 region is CASSHPTGAGGYTF. The DNA for the CDR3 is TGTGCCAGCAGCCACCCCACAGGGGCGGGAGGCTACACCTTC.

This clone appeared once. The chain employs TRBV18 and TRBJ1-6; tentative D call: TRBD1 (5 bases). Trimming shortened V by 2 bases and J by 1 base, and 15 bases separated the two germline ends. This CDR3 is 18 amino acids long. CDR1 KGHSH and CDR2 LQKENI come from the germline V gene. The CDR3 reads CASSPRTLSTSYNSPLHF. The CDR3 nucleotides are TGTGCCAGCTCACCAAGGACACTATCGACTTCCTATAATTCACCCCTCCACTTT.

This clone is a singleton in its sample. The genes are TRBV7-3 and TRBJ2-1; D gene uncertain. Trimming took 5 bases from V and 2 from J, leaving 7 bases between them. This CDR3 contains 13 residues. The V gene's germline CDR1 is SGHTA and CDR2 FQGTGA. CDR3 loop: CASSLPPYNEQFF. The CDR3 DNA reads as TGTGCCAGCAGCCTCCCCCCCTACAATGAGCAGTTCTTC.

This chain uses TRBV6-5 with TRBJ2-5; D gene uncertain. Trimming removed 2 bases at V and 7 bases at J, with 8 bases between. The CDR3 sequence is 12 residues long. The germline gives CDR1 MNHEY, CDR2 SVGAGI. The CDR3 bases are TGTGCCAGCAGTTACGAGCACGGGACCCAGTACTTC. This gives the protein CASSYEHGTQYF.

This CDR3 is CAWSVHLAGELFF. CDR3 coding DNA: TGTGCCTGGAGTGTCCATTTAGCCGGGGAGCTGTTTTTT. This chain connects TRBV30 to TRBJ2-2; the D is unclear. Germline lookup yields CDR1 GTSNPN and CDR2 SVGIG (reference sequence). CDR3 length: 13 residues. Deletions cut 0 bases from V and 6 bases from J, with 8 bases between.

The genes are TRBV23-1 and TRBJ2-7; 7 bases are shared with TRBD2. TRBV23-1 is labeled an ORF, and its function is uncertain. The CDR3 has 15 amino acids. V shed 4 bases and J 4 bases; nucleotides not matched to a gene: 10. The CDR3 here is CASSRRSRERYEQYF. The CDR3 nucleotides are TGCGCCAGCAGTCGTCGGTCGCGGGAGCGGTACGAGCAGTACTTC.